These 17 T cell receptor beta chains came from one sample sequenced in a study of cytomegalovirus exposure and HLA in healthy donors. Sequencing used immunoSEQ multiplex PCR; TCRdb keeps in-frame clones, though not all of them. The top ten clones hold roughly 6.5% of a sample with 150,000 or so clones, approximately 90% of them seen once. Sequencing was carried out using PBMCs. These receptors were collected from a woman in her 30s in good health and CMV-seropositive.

The CDR3 region has the DNA TGTGCCAGCTCACTGACAGGGGGGATCGACACTGAAGCTTTCTTT. Amino acids: CASSLTGGIDTEAFF. The V gene is TRBV18, the J gene TRBJ1-1; TRBD1 matches 9 bases. CDR1 and CDR2 from the germline V gene are KGHSH and LQKENI. With 4 bases clipped from V and 3 bases from J, the junction kept 6 bases outside the gene matches. CDR3 size: 15 residues.

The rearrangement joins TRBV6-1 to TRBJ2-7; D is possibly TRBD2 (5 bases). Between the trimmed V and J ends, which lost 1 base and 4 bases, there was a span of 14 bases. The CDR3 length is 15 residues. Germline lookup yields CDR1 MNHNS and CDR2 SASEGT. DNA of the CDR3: TGTGCCAGCAGTGAAGTCCTAGCTCTTGTGTACGAGCAGTACTTC. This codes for CASSEVLALVYEQYF.

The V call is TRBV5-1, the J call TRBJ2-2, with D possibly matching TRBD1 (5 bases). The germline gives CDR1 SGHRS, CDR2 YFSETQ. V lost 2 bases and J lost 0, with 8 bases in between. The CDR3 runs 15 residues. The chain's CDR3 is CASSLDRANTGELFF. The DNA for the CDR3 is TGCGCCAGCAGCTTAGACAGAGCGAACACCGGGGAGCTGTTTTTT.

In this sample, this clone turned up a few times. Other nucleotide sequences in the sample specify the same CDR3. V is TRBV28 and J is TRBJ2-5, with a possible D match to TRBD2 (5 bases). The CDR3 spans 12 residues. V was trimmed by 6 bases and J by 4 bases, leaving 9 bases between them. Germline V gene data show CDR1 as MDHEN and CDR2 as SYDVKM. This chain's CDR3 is CASRGLGETQYF. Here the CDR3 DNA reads TGTGCCAGCAGAGGACTGGGAGAGACCCAGTACTTC.

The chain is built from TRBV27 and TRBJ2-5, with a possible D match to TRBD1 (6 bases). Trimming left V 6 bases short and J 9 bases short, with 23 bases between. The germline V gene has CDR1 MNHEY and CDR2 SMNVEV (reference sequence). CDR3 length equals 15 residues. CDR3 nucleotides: TGTGCCAGCAGACCCTTTAGGGACATTTCCGTAGCCCAGTACTTC. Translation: CASRPFRDISVAQYF.

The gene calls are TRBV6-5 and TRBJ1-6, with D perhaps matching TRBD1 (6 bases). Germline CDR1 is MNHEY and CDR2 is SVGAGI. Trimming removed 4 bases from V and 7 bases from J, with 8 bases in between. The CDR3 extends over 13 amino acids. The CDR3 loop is CASSWGQNSPLHF. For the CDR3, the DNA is TGTGCCAGCAGTTGGGGGCAAAATTCACCCCTCCACTTT.

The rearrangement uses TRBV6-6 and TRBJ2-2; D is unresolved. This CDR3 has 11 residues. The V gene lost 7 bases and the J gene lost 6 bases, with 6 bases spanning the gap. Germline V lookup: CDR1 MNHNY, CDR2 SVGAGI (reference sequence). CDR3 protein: CASTLSGELFF. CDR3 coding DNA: TGTGCCAGCACCCTATCCGGGGAGCTGTTTTTT.

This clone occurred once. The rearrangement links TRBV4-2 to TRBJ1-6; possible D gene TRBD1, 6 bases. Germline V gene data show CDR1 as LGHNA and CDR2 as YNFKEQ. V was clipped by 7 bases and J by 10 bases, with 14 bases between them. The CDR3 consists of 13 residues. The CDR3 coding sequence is TGTGCCAGCAAAGATACAGGGTGGTCACCCCTCCACTTT. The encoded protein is CASKDTGWSPLHF.

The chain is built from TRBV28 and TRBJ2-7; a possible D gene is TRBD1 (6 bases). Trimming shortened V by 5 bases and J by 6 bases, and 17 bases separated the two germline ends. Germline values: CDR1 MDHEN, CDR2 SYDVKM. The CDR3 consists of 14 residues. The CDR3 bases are TGTGCCAGCAGTGTCAGGGGAAGACTGGGCGAGCAGTACTTC. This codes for CASSVRGRLGEQYF.

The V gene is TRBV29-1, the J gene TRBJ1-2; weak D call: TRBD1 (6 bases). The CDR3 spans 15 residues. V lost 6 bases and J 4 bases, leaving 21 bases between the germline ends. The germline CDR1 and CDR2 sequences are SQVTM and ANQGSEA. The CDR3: CSVREGGDWVYGYTF. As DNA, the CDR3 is TGCAGCGTCCGGGAGGGGGGCGATTGGGTCTATGGCTACACCTTC. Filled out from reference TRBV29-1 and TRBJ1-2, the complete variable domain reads SAVISQKPSRDICQRGTSLTIQCQVDSQVTMMFWYRQQPGQSLTLIATANQGSEATYESGFVIDKFPISRPNLTFSTLTVSNMSPEDSSIYLCSVREGGDWVYGYTFGSGTRLTVV.

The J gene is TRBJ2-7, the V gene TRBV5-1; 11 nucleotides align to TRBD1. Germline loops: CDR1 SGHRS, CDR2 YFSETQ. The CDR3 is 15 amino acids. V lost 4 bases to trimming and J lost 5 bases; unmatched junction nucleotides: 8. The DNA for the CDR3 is TGCGCCAGCAGCCCCCGGGGGGGACAGGGGGACGAGCAGTACTTC. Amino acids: CASSPRGGQGDEQYF.

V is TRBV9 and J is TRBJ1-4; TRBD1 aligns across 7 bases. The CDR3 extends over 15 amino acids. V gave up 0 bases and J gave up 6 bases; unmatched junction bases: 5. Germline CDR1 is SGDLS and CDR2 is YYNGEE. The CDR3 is CASSVGWQGDEKLFF. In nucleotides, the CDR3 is TGTGCCAGCAGCGTAGGGTGGCAGGGGGATGAAAAACTGTTTTTT.

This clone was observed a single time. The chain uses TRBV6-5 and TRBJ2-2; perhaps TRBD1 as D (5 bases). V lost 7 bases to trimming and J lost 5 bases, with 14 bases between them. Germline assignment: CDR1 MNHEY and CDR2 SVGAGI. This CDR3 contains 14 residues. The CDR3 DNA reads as TGTGCCAGCAAGGGGTACCTTTTGACCGGGGAGCTGTTTTTT. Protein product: CASKGYLLTGELFF.

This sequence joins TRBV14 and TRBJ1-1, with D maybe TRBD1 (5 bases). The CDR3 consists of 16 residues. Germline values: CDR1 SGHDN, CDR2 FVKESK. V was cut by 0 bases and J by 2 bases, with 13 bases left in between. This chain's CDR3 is CASSQDLGGVNTEAFF. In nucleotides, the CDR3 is TGTGCCAGCAGCCAAGATCTAGGAGGGGTCAACACTGAAGCTTTCTTT.

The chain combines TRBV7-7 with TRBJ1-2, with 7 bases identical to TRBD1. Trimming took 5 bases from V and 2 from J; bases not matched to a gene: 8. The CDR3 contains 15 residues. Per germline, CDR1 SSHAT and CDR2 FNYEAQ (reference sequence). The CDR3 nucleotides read TGTGCCAGCAGCGTGCGGGACAGCCGAAACTATGGCTACACCTTC. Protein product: CASSVRDSRNYGYTF.

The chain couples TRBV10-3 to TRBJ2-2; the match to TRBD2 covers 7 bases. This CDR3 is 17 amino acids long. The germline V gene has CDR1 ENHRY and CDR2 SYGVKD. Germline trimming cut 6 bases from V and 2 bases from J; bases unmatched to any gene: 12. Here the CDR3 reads CAIRTAGGRVNTGELFF. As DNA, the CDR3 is TGTGCCATCAGGACGGCAGGAGGGAGGGTTAACACCGGGGAGCTGTTTTTT.

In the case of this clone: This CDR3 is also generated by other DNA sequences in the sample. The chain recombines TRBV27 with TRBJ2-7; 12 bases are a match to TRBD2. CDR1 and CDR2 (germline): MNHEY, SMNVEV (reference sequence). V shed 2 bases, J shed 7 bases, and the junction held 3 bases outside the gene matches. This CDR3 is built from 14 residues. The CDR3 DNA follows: TGTGCCAGCAGTTTAGGGCTAGCGGGAGGGGAGCAGTACTTC. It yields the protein CASSLGLAGGEQYF.